The present T cell receptor beta chain was sequenced within a study of blood T cell dynamics during melanoma immunotherapy. Time point described: week 3, after first cycle of checkpoint inhibitor. The CDR3 is 15 residues long. Trimming stripped 6 bases from V and 6 bases from J, with 17 bases between. Germline CDR1 MNHEY, CDR2 SMNVEV (reference sequence). The assay was immunoSEQ multiplex PCR, and TCRdb's table has in-frame clones only and misses some. Of 11,000 to 15,000 clones listed, about nine tenths are singletons. This rearrangement joins TRBV27 to TRBJ2-2; no reliable D call. The source of this sequence is a human donor with melanoma. Sequenced here: blood, sampled from a patient treated with checkpoint blockade. The CDR3 nucleotides are TGTGCCAGCAGCTTCAATTTAGTCCCAGCCGGGGAGCTGTTTTTT. Protein: CASSFNLVPAGELFF.